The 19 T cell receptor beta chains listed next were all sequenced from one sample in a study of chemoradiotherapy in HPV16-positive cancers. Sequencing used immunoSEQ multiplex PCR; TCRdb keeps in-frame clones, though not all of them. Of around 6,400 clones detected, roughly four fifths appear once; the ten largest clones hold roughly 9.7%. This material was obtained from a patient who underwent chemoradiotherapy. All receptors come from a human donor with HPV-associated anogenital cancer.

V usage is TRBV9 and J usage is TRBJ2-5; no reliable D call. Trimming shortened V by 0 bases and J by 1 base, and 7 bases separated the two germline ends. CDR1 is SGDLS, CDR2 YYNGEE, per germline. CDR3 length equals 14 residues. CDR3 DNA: TGTGCCAGCAGCGTAGGAGGATTCCAAGAGACCCAGTACTTC. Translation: CASSVGGFQETQYF.

CDR3 amino acids: CASSEGGVQRGAPYEQYF. The CDR3 DNA reads as TGTGCCAGCAGCGAAGGTGGGGTCCAGCGGGGGGCTCCCTACGAGCAGTACTTC. The rearrangement links TRBV9 to TRBJ2-7; 9 bases fit TRBD2. This CDR3 region has 18 residues. Germline trimming cut 3 bases from V and 2 bases from J; bases unmatched to any gene: 15. Germline V gives CDR1 SGDLS, CDR2 YYNGEE.

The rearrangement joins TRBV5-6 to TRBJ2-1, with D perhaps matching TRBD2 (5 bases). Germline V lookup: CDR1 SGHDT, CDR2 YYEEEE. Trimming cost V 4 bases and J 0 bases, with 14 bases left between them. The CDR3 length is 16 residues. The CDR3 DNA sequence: TGTGCCAGCAGCCTGACTGCGGGTAGCTCCTACAATGAGCAGTTCTTC. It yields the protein CASSLTAGSSYNEQFF.

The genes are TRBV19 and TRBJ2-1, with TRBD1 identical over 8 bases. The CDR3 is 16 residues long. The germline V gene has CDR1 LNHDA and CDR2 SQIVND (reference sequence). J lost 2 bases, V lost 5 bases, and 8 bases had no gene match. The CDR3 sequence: CASSERPGQAYNEQFF. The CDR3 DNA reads TGTGCCAGTAGTGAGCGACCGGGACAGGCCTACAATGAGCAGTTCTTC.

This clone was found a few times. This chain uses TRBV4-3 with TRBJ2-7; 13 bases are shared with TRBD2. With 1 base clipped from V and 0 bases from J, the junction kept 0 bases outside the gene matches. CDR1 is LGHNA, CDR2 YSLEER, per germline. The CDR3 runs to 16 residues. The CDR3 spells CASSQGLAGGSYEQYF. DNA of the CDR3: TGCGCCAGCAGCCAAGGACTAGCGGGGGGCTCCTACGAGCAGTACTTC.

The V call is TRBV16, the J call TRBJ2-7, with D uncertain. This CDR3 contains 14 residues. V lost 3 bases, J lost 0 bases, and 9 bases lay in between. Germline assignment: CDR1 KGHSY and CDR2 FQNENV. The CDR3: CASSHYRSSYEQYF. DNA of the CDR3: TGTGCCAGCAGCCATTATAGAAGCTCCTACGAGCAGTACTTC. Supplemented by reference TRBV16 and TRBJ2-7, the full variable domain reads GEEVAQTPKHLVRGEGQKAKLYCAPIKGHSYVFWYQQVLKNEFKFLISFQNENVFDETGMPKERFSAKCLPNSPCSLEIQATKLEDSAVYFCASSHYRSSYEQYFGPGTRLTVT.

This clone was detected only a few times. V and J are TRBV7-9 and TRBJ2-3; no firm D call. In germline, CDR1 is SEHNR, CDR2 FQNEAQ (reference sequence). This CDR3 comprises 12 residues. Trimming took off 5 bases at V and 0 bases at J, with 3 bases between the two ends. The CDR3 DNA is TGTGCCAGCAGCGCTAGCACAGATACGCAGTATTTT. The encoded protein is CASSASTDTQYF.

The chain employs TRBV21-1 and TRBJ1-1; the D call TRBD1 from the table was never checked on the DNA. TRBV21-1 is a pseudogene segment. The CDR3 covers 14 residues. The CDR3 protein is CASNRTQGFAEAFF. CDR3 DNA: TGTGCCAGCAACAGAACACAGGGGTTCGCTGAAGCTTTCTTT.

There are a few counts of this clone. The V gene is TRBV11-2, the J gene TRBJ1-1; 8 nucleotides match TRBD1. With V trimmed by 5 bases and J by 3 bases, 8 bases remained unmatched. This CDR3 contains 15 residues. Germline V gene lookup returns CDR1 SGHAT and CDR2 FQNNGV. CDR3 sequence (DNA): TGTGCCAGCAGCGTTGTACAGGGGGTGTACACTGAAGCTTTCTTT. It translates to CASSVVQGVYTEAFF.

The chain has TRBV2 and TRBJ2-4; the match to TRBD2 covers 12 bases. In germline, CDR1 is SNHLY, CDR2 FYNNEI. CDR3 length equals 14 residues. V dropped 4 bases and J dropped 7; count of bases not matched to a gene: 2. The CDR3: CASSGLAGVNIQYF. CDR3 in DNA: TGTGCCAGCAGTGGACTAGCGGGGGTTAACATTCAGTACTTC.

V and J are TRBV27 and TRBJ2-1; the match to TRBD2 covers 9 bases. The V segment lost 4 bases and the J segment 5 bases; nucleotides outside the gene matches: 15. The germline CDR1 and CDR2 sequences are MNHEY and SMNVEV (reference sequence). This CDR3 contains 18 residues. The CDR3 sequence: CASSYSPRAGGRNNEQFF. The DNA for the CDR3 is TGTGCCAGCAGTTATTCCCCGAGGGCGGGGGGGCGAAACAATGAGCAGTTCTTC.

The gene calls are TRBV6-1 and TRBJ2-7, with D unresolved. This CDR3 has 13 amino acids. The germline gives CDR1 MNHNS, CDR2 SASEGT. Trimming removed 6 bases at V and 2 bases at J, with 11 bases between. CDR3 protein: CASSLLAPYEQYF. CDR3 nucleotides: TGTGCCAGCAGCCTATTAGCCCCCTACGAGCAGTACTTC.

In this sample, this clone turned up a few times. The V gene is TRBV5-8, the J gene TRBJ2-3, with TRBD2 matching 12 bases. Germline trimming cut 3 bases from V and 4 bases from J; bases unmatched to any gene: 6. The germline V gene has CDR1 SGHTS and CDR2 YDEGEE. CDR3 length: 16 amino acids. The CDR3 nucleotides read TGTGCCAGCAGCTGGCTAGCGGGGGGGATAGCAGATACGCAGTATTTT. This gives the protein CASSWLAGGIADTQYF. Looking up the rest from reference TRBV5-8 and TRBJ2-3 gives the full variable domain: EAGVTQSPTHLIKTRGQQATLRCSPISGHTSVYWYQQALGLGLQFLLWYDEGEERNRGNFPPRFSGRQFPNYSSELNVNALELEDSALYLCASSWLAGGIADTQYFGPGTRLTVL.

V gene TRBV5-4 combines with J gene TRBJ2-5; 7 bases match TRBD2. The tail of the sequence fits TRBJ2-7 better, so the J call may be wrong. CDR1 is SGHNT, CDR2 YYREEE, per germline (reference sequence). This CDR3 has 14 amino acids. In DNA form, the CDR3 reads TGTGCCAGCAGCTCTGGGACTATCCACTACGAGCAGTACTTC. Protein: CASSSGTIHYEQYF.

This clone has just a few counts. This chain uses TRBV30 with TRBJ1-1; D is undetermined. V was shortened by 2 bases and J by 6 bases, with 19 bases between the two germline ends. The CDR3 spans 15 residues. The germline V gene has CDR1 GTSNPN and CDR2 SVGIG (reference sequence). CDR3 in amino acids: CAWSMSGVAQAEAFF. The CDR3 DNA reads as TGTGCCTGGAGTATGAGTGGTGTTGCCCAAGCTGAAGCTTTCTTT.

As DNA, the CDR3 is TGTGCCACCAGCGTTTTGAGGGGTATAATTGGAAACACCATATATTTT. Amino acids: CATSVLRGIIGNTIYF. The V and J genes are TRBV15 and TRBJ1-3, with D perhaps TRBD1 (5 bases). The V end lost 5 bases, the J end lost 3 bases, and 17 bases lay between the germline ends. The CDR3 is made up of 16 amino acids. Germline V lookup: CDR1 LNHNV, CDR2 YYDKDF (reference sequence).

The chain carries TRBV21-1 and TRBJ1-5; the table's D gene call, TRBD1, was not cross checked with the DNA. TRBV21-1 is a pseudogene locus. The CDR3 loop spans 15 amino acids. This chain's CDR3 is CASITGPGSNQPQHF. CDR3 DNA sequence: TGTGCCAGCATCACAGGGCCTGGAAGCAATCAGCCCCAGCATTTT.

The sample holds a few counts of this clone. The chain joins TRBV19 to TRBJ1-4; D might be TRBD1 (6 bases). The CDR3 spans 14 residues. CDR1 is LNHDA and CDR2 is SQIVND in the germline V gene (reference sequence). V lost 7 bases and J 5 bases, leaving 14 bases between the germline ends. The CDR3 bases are TGTGCCAGTAAAAAGGACAGCTTGAATGAAAAACTGTTTTTT. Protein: CASKKDSLNEKLFF.

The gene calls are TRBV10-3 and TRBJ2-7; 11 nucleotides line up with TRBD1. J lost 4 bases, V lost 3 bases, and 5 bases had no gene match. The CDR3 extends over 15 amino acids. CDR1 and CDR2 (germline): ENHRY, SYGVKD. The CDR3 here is CAISDRDRGSYEQYF. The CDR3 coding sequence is TGTGCCATCAGTGACCGGGACAGGGGGTCGTACGAGCAGTACTTC.